The source of this T cell receptor (beta chain) is a study of T cells in Graves' hyperthyroidism and ophthalmopathy. On the study more broadly: Peripheral blood was drawn at first diagnosis, prior to all treatment.

This clonotype was detected ten times or more. No antigen is known for it. Regarding the study as a whole: The model identified upcoming ophthalmopathy a median approximately six months ahead of onset.

Researchers amplified the TCR beta CDR3 regions from RNA transcripts. HTBI primers drove first-round RT-PCR of the TCR CDR3. TCRdb used MiXCR to reprocess the multiplex PCR reads, holding one entry per CDR3 protein. The sample lists about 350,000 distinct CDR3 sequences, 19% occurring once. Sequencing used blood. The TCR sequence derives from a woman between 18 and 29 years old with Graves' hyperthyroidism.

The CDR3 DNA reads as TGTGCCAGCAGTTACAGGGGCGGCAATCAGCCCCAGCATTTT. It codes for CASSYRGGNQPQHF. This chain uses TRBV6-5 with TRBJ1-5; possible D gene TRBD1, 5 bases. The germline V gene encodes CDR1 MNHEY and CDR2 SVGAGI. Trimming removed 2 bases from V and 2 bases from J, with 7 bases in between. This CDR3 has 14 residues.